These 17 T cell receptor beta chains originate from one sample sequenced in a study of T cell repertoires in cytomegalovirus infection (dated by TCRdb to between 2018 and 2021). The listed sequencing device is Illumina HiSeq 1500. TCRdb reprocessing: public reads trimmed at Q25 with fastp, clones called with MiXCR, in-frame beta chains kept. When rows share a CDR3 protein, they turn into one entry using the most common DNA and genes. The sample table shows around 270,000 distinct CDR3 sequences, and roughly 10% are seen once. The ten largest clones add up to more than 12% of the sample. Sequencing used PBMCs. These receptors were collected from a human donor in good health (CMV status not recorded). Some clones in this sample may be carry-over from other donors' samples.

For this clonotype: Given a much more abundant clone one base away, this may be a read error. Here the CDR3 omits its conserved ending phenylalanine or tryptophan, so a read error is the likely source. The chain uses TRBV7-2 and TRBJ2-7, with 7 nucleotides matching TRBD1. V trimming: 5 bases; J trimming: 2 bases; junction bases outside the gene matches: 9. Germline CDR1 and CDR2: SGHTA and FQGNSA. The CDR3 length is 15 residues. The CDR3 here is CASSPTGATAYEQYI. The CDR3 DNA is TGTGCCAGCAGCCCTACAGGGGCGACAGCCTACGAGCAGTACATC.

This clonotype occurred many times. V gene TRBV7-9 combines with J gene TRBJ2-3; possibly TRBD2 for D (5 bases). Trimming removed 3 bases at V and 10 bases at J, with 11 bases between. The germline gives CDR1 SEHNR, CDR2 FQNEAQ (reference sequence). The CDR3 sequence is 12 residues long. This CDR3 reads CASSFDLGAQYF. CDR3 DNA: TGTGCCAGCAGCTTCGATCTCGGGGCGCAGTATTTT. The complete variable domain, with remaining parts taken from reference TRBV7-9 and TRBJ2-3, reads DTGVSQNPRHKITKRGQNVTFRCDPISEHNRLYWYRQTLGQGPEFLTYFQNEAQLEKSRLLSDRFSAERPKGSFSTLEIQRTEQGDSAMYLCASSFDLGAQYFGPGTRLTVL.

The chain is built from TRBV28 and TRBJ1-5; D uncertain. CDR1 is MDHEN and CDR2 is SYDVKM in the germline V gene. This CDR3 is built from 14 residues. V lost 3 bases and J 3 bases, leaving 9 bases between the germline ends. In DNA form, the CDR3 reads TGTGCCAGCAGTTTCCGACACTACAATCAGCCCCAGCATTTT. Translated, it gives CASSFRHYNQPQHF.

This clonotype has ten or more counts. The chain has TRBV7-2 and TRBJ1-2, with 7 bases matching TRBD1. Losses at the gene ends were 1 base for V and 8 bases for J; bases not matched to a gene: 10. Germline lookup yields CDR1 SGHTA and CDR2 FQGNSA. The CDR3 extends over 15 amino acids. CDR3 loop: CASSLGVEGAGGYTF. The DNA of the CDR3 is TGTGCCAGCAGCTTAGGGGTGGAGGGGGCGGGAGGCTACACCTTC.

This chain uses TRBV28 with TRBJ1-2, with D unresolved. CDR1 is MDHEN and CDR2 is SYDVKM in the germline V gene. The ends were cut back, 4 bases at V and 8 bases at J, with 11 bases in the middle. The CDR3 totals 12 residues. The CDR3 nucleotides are TGTGCCAGCAGTTCGACGGCCTCCGGCTACACCTTC. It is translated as CASSSTASGYTF.

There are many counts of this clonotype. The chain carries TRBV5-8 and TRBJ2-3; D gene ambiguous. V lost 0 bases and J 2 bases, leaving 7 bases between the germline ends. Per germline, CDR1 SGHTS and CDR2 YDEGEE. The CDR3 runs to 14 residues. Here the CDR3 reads CASSLEVTTDTQYF. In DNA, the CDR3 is TGTGCCAGCAGCTTGGAGGTTACCACAGATACGCAGTATTTT.

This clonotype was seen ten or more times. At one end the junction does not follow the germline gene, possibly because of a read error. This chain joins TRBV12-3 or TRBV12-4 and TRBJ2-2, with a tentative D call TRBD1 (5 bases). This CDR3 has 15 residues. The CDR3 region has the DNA TGCGCCAGCAGCTTGAGTCAGGGCAACACCGGGGAGCTGTTTTTT. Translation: CASSLSQGNTGELFF.

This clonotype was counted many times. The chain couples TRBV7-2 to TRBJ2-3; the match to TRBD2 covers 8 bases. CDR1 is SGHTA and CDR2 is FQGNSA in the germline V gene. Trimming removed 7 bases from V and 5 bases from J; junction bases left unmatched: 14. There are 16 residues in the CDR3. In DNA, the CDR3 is TGTGCCAGCACCGGGAGGGGCAGGGGACGAGGAGATACGCAGTATTTT. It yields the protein CASTGRGRGRGDTQYF.

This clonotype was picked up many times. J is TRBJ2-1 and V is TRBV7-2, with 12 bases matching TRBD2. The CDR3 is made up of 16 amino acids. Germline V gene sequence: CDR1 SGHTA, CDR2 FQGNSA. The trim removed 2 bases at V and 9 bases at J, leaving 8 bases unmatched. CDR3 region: CASSLLPSGGASEQFF. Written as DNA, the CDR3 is TGTGCCAGCAGCTTACTCCCTAGCGGGGGGGCCAGTGAGCAGTTCTTC.

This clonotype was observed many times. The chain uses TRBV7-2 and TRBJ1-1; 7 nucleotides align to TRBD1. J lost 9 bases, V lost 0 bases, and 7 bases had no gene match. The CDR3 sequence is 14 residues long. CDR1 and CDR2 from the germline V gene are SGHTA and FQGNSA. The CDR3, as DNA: TGTGCCAGCAGCTTAGCCAGGGGACAGCCGAAAGCTTTCTTT. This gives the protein CASSLARGQPKAFF.

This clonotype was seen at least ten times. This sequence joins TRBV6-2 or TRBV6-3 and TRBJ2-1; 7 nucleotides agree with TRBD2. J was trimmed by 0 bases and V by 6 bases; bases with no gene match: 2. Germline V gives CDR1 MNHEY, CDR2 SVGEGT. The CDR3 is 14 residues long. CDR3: CASSLAASYNEQFF. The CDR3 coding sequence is TGTGCCAGCAGCCTAGCGGCCTCCTACAATGAGCAGTTCTTC.

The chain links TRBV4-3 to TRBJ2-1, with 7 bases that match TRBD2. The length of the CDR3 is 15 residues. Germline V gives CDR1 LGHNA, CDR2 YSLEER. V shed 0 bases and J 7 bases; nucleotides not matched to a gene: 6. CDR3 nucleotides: TGCGCCAGCAGCCAAGATGCGGGAGCAGGGAATGAGCAGTTCTTC. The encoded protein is CASSQDAGAGNEQFF.

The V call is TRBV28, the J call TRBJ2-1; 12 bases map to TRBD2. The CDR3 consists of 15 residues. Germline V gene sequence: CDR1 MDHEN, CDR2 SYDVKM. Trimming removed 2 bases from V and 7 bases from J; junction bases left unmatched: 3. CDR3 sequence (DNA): TGTGCCAGCAGTTTAAGGACTAGCGGGGTAAATGAGCAGTTCTTC. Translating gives CASSLRTSGVNEQFF.

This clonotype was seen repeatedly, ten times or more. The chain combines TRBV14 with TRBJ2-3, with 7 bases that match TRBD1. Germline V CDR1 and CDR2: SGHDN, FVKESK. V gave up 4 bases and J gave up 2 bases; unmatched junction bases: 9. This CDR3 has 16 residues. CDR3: CASSPPDRTHTDTQYF. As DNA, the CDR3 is TGTGCCAGCAGCCCCCCGGACAGGACCCACACAGATACGCAGTATTTT.

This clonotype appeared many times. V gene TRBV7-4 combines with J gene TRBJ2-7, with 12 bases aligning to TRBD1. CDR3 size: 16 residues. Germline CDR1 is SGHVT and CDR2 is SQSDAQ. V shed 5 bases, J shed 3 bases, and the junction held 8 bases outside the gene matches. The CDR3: CASSPGQGAAYYEQYF. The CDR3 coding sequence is TGTGCCAGCAGCCCGGGACAGGGGGCGGCCTACTACGAGCAGTACTTC.

CDR3 amino acids: CASSSLETDTQYF. For the CDR3, the DNA is TGCGCCAGCAGTTCCTTAGAGACAGATACGCAGTATTTT. J is TRBJ2-3 and V is TRBV5-1; D gene unclear. The CDR3 contains 13 residues. Trimming removed 5 bases at V and 3 bases at J, with 10 bases between. CDR1 and CDR2 from the germline V gene are SGHRS and YFSETQ.

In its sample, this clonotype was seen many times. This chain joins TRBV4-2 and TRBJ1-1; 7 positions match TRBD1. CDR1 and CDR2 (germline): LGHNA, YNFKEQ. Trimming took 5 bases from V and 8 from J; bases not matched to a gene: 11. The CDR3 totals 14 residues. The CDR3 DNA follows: TGTGCCAGCAGCTATAACCAGGGGGAAGGCGAAGCTTTCTTT. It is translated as CASSYNQGEGEAFF.